The present entry profiles one TCR beta chain with its context. TCRdb passed the 5' RACE reads through MiXCR, listing each CDR3 protein once. This sample has approximately 230,000 distinct CDR3 sequences, with over 5% found just once. These data come from a study of identical twins. The CDR3 spans 18 residues. Per the germline V gene, CDR1 is LGHNA and CDR2 is YSLEER. With V trimmed by 1 base and J by 6 bases, 11 bases remained unmatched. The data were also submitted as part of a second study, on T cells expressing NK-cell markers.

This chain links TRBV4-3 with TRBJ2-2, with TRBD1 matching over 10 bases. The clonotype was recovered from a woman younger than 30 in good health. The sample taken for sequencing was CD8+ T cells sorted from blood. The CDR3 spells CASSQVVGQGLLSGELFF. The CDR3 DNA follows: TGCGCCAGCAGCCAAGTGGTGGGACAGGGGCTTTTATCCGGGGAGCTGTTTTTT.